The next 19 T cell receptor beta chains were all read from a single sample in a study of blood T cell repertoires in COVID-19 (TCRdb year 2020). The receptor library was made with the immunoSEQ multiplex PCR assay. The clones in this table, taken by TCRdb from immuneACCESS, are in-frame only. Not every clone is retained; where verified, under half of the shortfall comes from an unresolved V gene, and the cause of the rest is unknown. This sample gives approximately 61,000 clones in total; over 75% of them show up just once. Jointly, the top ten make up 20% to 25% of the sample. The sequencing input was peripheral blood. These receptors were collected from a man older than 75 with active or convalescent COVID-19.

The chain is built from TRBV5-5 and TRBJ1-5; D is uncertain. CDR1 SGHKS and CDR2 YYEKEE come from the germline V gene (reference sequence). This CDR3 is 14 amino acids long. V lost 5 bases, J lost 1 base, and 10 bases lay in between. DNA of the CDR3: TGTGCCAGCAGGCCCCCGGGGAGCAATCAGCCCCAGCATTTT. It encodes CASRPPGSNQPQHF.

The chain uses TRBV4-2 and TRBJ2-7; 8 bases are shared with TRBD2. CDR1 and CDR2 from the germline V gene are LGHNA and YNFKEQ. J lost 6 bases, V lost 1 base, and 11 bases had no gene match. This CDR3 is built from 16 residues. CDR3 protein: CASSQGRTSQVGEQYF. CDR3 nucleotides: TGTGCCAGCAGCCAAGGGCGGACTAGCCAGGTTGGCGAGCAGTACTTC.

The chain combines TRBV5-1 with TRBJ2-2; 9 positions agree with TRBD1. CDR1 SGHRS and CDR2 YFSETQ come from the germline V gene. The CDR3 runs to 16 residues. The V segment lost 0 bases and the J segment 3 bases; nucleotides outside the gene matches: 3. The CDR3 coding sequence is TGCGCCAGCAGCTTGGGGGACAGGGAAGACACCGGGGAGCTGTTTTTT. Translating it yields CASSLGDREDTGELFF.

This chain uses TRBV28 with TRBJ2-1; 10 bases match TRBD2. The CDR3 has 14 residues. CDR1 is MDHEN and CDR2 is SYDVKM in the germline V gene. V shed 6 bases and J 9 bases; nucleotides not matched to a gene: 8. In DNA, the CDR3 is TGTGCCAGCAGCCTAGCGGGAGCTAAGGGTGAGCAGTTCTTC. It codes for CASSLAGAKGEQFF. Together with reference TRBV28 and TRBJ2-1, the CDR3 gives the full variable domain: DVKVTQSSRYLVKRTGEKVFLECVQDMDHENMFWYRQDPGLGLRLIYFSYDVKMKEKGDIPEGYSVSREKKERFSLILESASTNQTSMYLCASSLAGAKGEQFFGPGTRLTVL.

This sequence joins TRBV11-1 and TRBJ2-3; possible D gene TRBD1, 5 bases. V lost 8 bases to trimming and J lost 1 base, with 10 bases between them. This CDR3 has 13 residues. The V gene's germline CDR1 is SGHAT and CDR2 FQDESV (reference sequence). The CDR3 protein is CASGRDGTDTQYF. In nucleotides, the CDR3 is TGTGCCAGCGGCAGGGATGGCACAGATACGCAGTATTTT.

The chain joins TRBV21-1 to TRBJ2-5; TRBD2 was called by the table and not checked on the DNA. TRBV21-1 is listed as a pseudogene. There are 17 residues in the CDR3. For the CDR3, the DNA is TGTGCCAGCAGCATCTCGGGAGGTCCAATACAACAAGAGACCCAGTACTTC. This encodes CASSISGGPIQQETQYF.

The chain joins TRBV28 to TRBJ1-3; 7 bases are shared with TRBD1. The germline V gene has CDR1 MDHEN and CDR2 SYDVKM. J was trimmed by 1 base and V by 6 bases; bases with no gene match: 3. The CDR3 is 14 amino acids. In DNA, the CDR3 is TGTGCCAGCAGCCTGGGACAGTCTGGAAACACCATATATTTT. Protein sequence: CASSLGQSGNTIYF.

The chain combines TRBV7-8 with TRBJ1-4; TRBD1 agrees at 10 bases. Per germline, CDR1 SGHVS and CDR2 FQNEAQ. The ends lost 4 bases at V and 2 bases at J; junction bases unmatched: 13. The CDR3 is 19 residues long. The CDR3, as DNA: TGTGCCAGCAGCTCCCCCCGGGGACAGGGGCCCGTCACTAATGAAAAACTGTTTTTT. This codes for CASSSPRGQGPVTNEKLFF.

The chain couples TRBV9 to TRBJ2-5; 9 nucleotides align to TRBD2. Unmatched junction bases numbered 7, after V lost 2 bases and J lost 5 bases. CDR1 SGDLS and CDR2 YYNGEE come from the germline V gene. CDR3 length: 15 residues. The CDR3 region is CASSVWGAGGETQYF. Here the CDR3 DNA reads TGTGCCAGCAGCGTGTGGGGGGCGGGAGGGGAGACCCAGTACTTC. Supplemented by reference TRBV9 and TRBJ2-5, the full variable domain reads DSGVTQTPKHLITATGQRVTLRCSPRSGDLSVYWYQQSLDQGLQFLIQYYNGEERAKGNILERFSAQQFPDLHSELNLSSLELGDSALYFCASSVWGAGGETQYFGPGTRLLVL.

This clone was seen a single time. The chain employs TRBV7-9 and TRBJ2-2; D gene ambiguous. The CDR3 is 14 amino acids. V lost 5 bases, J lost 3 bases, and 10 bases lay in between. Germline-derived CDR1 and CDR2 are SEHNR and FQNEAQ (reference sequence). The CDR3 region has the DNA TGTGCCAGCAGCCCAGGCCAATACACCGGGGAGCTGTTTTTT. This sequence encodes CASSPGQYTGELFF. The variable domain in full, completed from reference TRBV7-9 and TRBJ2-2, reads DTGVSQNPRHKITKRGQNVTFRCDPISEHNRLYWYRQTLGQGPEFLTYFQNEAQLEKSRLLSDRFSAERPKGSFSTLEIQRTEQGDSAMYLCASSPGQYTGELFFGEGSRLTVL.

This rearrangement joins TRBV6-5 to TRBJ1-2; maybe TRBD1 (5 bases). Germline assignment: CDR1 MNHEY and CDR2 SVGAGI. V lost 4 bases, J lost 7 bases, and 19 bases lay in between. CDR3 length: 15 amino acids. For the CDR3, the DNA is TGTGCCAGCAGTTGGCGCCCCCAGGGCTGGGGTGGCTACACCTTC. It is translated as CASSWRPQGWGGYTF.

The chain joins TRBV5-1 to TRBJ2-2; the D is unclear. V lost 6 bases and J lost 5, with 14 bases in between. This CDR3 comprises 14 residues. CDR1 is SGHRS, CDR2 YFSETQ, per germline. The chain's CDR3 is CASNLEGGTGELFF. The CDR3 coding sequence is TGCGCCAGCAACCTCGAAGGCGGAACCGGGGAGCTGTTTTTT.

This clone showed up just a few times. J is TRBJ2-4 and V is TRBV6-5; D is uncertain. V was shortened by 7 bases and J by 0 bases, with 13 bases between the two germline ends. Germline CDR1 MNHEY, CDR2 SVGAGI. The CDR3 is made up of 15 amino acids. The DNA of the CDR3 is TGTGCCAGCATTCCCGTTGCGTTAGCCAAAAACATTCAGTACTTC. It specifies CASIPVALAKNIQYF.

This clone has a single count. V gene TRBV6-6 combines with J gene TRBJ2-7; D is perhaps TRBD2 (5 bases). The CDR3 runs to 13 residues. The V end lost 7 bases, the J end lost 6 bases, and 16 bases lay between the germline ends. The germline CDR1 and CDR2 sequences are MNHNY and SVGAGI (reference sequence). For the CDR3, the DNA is TGTGCCAGCACGAACCAGAGGGTAAGCGAGCAGTACTTC. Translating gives CASTNQRVSEQYF.

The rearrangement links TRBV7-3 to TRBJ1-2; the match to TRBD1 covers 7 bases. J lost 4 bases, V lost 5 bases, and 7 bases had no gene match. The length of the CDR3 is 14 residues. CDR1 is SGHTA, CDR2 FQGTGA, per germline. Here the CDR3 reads CASSRQQGSYGYTF. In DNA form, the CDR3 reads TGTGCCAGCAGCCGTCAACAGGGGAGCTATGGCTACACCTTC.

The CDR3 is CACSRTENQPQHF. The CDR3 DNA sequence: TGTGCCTGTTCCCGGACTGAGAATCAGCCCCAGCATTTT. The chain carries TRBV30 and TRBJ1-5; no clear D gene. Germline V lookup: CDR1 GTSNPN, CDR2 SVGIG (reference sequence). The germline V and J ends were trimmed by 6 bases and 4 bases, with 13 bases remaining between them. CDR3 length equals 13 residues.

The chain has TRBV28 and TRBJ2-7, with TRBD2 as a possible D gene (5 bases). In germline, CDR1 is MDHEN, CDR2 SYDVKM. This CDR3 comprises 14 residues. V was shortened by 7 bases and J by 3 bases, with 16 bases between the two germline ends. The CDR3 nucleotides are TGTGCCAGCACCGAGGGAACGACGTTCTACGAGCAGTACTTC. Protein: CASTEGTTFYEQYF.

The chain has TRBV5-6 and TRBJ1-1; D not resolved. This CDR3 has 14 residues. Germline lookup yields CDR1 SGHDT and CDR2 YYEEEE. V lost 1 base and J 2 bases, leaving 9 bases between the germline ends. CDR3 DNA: TGTGCCAGCAGCTTGACAGAGTTAAACACTGAAGCTTTCTTT. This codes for CASSLTELNTEAFF.

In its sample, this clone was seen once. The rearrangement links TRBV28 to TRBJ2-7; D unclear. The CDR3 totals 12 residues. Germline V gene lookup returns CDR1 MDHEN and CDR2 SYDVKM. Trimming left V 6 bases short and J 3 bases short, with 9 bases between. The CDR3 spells CASSPLFYEQYF. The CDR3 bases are TGTGCCAGCAGCCCACTATTCTACGAGCAGTACTTC.